This is a list of T cell receptor beta chains from one sample in a study of shared clonotypes between healthy human individuals. Clones were sequenced by immunoSEQ multiplex PCR, and TCRdb holds only the in-frame ones, with some missing. This sample has roughly 2.5 million clones; around nine tenths occur once, and the top ten carry around 0.14%. The sample taken for sequencing was naive CD4+ T cells sorted from blood. The receptors derive from a man between 18 and 29 years old in good health. The CDR3 runs from the conserved cysteine through the conserved F or W. A D gene is named only where the DNA matches it firmly. The listing skips clone size in some rows; elsewhere it reads once, few, many or a size class.

clone size: -
V gene: TRBV6-5
D gene: TRBD1
J gene: TRBJ2-1
CDR3 DNA: TGTGCCAGCAGTCAAACCGGGACAGGGGTCCATGAGCAGTTCTTC
CDR3 protein: CASSQTGTGVHEQFF

clone size: -
V gene: TRBV19
D gene: -
J gene: TRBJ2-2
CDR3 DNA: TGTGCCAGTAGACCGTGGGCAGAAACCGGGGAGCTGTTTTTT
CDR3 protein: CASRPWAETGELFF

clone size: -
V gene: TRBV28
D gene: TRBD1
J gene: TRBJ1-3
CDR3 DNA: TGTGCCAGCAATACCGGGACAGCTAGAAACACCATATATTTT
CDR3 protein: CASNTGTARNTIYF

clone size: -
V gene: TRBV7-9
D gene: TRBD1
J gene: TRBJ1-1
CDR3 DNA: TGTGCCAGCAGCTGGACAGGGGGGCCAACTGAAGCTTTCTTT
CDR3 protein: CASSWTGGPTEAFF

clone size: -
V gene: TRBV5-1
D gene: -
J gene: TRBJ1-6
CDR3 DNA: TGCGCCAGCAGCTTGGCTCAGGGAGGAAGAGATAATTCACCCCTCCACTTT
CDR3 protein: CASSLAQGGRDNSPLHF

clone size: -
V gene: TRBV7-9
D gene: -
J gene: TRBJ1-3
CDR3 DNA: TGTGCCAGCAGCTTAGTTGAGGGGGTCTCTGGAAACACCATATATTTT
CDR3 protein: CASSLVEGVSGNTIYF

clone size: -
V gene: TRBV19
D gene: TRBD2
J gene: TRBJ2-3
CDR3 DNA: TGTGCCAGTAGTAGCCTAGCGGGAGGAGGTGATACAGATACGCAGTATTTT
CDR3 protein: CASSSLAGGGDTDTQYF

clone size: once
V gene: TRBV4-1
D gene: -
J gene: TRBJ2-5
CDR3 DNA: TGCGCCAGCAGCCAAGATGCGGGTACTAGGGAGACCCAGTACTTC
CDR3 protein: CASSQDAGTRETQYF

clone size: -
V gene: TRBV7-2
D gene: -
J gene: TRBJ2-7
CDR3 DNA: TGTGCCAGCAGCCTTACTGGACGGTACGAGCAGTACTTC
CDR3 protein: CASSLTGRYEQYF

clone size: -
V gene: TRBV7-2
D gene: -
J gene: TRBJ2-3
CDR3 DNA: TGTGCCAGCAGCTGGGGGCTAGCGGTTAGCACAGATACGCAGTATTTT
CDR3 protein: CASSWGLAVSTDTQYF

clone size: -
V gene: TRBV30
D gene: -
J gene: TRBJ2-7
CDR3 DNA: TGTGCCTGGAGTGGTCGCCTACGGAGCTCCTACGAGCAGTACTTC
CDR3 protein: CAWSGRLRSSYEQYF

clone size: -
V gene: TRBV28
D gene: TRBD1
J gene: TRBJ1-6
CDR3 DNA: TGTGCCAGCAGTGGAGGGACAGGGGTCGATAATTCACCCCTCCACTTT
CDR3 protein: CASSGGTGVDNSPLHF

clone size: -
V gene: TRBV5-1
D gene: TRBD1
J gene: TRBJ2-2
CDR3 DNA: TGCGCCAGCAGCTCGGGACAGTTGAACACCGGGGAGCTGTTTTTT
CDR3 protein: CASSSGQLNTGELFF

clone size: -
V gene: TRBV6-5
D gene: TRBD1
J gene: TRBJ1-6
CDR3 DNA: TGTGCCAGCAGTCCTACAGGGGGTCCGAATTCACCCCTCCACTTT
CDR3 protein: CASSPTGGPNSPLHF

clone size: -
V gene: TRBV28
D gene: TRBD1
J gene: TRBJ1-1
CDR3 DNA: TGTGCCAGCAGGAAGGGACAGACGAACACTGAAGCTTTCTTT
CDR3 protein: CASRKGQTNTEAFF

clone size: -
V gene: TRBV6-5
D gene: TRBD2
J gene: TRBJ2-3
CDR3 DNA: TGTGCCAGCAGCCTGGGGGAGGGAGATACGCAGTATTTT
CDR3 protein: CASSLGEGDTQYF

clone size: few
V gene: TRBV9
D gene: -
J gene: TRBJ1-5
CDR3 DNA: TGTGCCAGCAGCGTAGGCGACAATCAGCCCCAGCATTTT
CDR3 protein: CASSVGDNQPQHF

clone size: -
V gene: TRBV28
D gene: TRBD1
J gene: TRBJ2-1
CDR3 DNA: TGTGCCAGCAGCCCTCCCGGAAGACAGGGGAATGAGCAGTTCTTC
CDR3 protein: CASSPPGRQGNEQFF

clone size: -
V gene: TRBV2
D gene: TRBD2
J gene: TRBJ2-7
CDR3 DNA: TGTGCCAGCAGTGAGTCCGGGGGGGGCTACGAGCAGTACTTC
CDR3 protein: CASSESGGGYEQYF

clone size: -
V gene: TRBV10-1
D gene: TRBD1
J gene: TRBJ2-5
CDR3 DNA: TGCGCCAGCAGTGATACAACAGGGGGTCAAGAGACCCAGTACTTC
CDR3 protein: CASSDTTGGQETQYF

clone size: -
V gene: TRBV9
D gene: -
J gene: TRBJ1-6
CDR3 DNA: TGTGCCAGCAGCGTAGCAGGACAGACTAATTCACCCCTCCACTTT
CDR3 protein: CASSVAGQTNSPLHF

clone size: -
V gene: TRBV5-4
D gene: -
J gene: TRBJ1-2
CDR3 DNA: TGTGCCAGCAGCTTAAAGGATCTTGACTATGGCTACACCTTC
CDR3 protein: CASSLKDLDYGYTF

clone size: once
V gene: TRBV4-1
D gene: TRBD2
J gene: TRBJ2-7
CDR3 DNA: TGCGCCAGCAGCGGCAGGGTGAGCGGGGGCTCCTACGAGCAGTACTTC
CDR3 protein: CASSGRVSGGSYEQYF

clone size: -
V gene: TRBV7-2
D gene: -
J gene: TRBJ2-7
CDR3 DNA: TGTGCCAGCAGCTTAGTTCCTTCCTACGAGCAGTACTTC
CDR3 protein: CASSLVPSYEQYF

clone size: -
V gene: TRBV9
D gene: -
J gene: TRBJ1-3
CDR3 DNA: TGTGCCAGCAGCGTAGTAGGGGCGGCTTCCTCTGGAAACACCATATATTTT
CDR3 protein: CASSVVGAASSGNTIYF

clone size: few
V gene: TRBV19
D gene: -
J gene: TRBJ1-5
CDR3 DNA: TGTGCCAGTATGGACAGTAGCAATCAGCCCCAGCATTTT
CDR3 protein: CASMDSSNQPQHF

clone size: -
V gene: TRBV7-6
D gene: -
J gene: TRBJ2-5
CDR3 DNA: TGTGCCAGCACCATAAAGGGGCAGGGGTTAGTAGAGACCCAGTACTTC
CDR3 protein: CASTIKGQGLVETQYF